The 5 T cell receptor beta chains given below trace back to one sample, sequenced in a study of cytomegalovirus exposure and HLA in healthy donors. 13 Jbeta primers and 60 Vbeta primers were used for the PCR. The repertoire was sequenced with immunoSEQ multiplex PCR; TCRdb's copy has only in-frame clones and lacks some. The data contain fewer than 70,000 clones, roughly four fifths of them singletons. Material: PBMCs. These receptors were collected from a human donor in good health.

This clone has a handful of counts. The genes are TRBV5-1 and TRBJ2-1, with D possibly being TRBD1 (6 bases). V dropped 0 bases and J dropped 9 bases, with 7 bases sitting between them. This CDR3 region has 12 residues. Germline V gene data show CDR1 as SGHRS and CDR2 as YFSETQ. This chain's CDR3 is CASSLGGPEQFF. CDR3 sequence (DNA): TGCGCCAGCAGCTTGGGGGGGCCTGAGCAGTTCTTC.

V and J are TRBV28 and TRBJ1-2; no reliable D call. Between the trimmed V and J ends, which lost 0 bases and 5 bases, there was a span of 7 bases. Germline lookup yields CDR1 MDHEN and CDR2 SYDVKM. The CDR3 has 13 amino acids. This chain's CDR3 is CASSLWARYGYTF. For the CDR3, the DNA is TGTGCCAGCAGTTTATGGGCCAGGTATGGCTACACCTTC.

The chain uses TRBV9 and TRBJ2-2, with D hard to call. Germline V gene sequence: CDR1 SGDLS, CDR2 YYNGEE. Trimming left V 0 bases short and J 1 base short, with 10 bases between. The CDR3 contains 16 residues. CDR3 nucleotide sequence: TGTGCCAGCAGCGTAGAGAGTCTCAAGAACACCGGGGAGCTGTTTTTT. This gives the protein CASSVESLKNTGELFF.

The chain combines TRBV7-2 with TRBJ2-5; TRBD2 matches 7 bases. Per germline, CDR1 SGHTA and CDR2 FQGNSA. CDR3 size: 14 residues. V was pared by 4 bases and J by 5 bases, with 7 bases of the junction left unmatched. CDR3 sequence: CASSSDRRGETQYF. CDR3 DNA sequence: TGTGCCAGCAGCTCGGACCGGCGGGGGGAGACCCAGTACTTC.

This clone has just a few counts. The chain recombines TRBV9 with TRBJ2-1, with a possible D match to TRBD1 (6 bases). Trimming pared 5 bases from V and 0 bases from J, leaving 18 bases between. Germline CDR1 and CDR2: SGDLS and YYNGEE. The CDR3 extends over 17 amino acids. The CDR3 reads CASSWEQGPSSYNEQFF. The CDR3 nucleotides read TGTGCCAGCAGTTGGGAACAGGGTCCCAGCTCCTACAATGAGCAGTTCTTC.